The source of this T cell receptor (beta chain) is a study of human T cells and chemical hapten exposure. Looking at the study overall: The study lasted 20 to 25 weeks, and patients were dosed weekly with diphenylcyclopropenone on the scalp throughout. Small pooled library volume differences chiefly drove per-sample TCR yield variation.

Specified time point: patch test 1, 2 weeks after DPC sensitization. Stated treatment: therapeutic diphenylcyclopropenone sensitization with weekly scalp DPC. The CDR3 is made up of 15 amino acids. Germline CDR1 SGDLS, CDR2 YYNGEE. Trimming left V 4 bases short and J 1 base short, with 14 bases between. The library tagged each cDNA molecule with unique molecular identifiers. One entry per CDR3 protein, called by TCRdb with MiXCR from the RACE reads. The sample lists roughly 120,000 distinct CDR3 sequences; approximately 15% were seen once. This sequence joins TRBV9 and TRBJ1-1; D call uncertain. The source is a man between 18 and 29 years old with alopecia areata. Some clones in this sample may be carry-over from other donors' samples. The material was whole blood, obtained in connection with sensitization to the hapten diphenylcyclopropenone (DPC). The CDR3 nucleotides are TGTGCCAGCAGCTCCCCCCTTACCGGGAACACTGAAGCTTTCTTT. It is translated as CASSSPLTGNTEAFF.